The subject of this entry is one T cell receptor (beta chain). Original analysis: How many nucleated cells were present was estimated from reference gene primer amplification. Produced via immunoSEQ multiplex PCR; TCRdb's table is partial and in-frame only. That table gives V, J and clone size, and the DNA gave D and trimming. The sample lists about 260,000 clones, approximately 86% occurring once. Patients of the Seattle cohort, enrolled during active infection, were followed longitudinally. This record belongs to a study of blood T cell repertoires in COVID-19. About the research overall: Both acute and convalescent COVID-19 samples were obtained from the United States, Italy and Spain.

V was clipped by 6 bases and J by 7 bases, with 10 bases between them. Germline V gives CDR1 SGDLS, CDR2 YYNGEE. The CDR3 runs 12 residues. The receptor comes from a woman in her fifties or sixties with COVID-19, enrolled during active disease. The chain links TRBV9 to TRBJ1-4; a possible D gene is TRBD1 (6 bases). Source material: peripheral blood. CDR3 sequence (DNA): TGTGCCAGCAACAGGGTCGGTGAAAAACTGTTTTTT. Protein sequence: CASNRVGEKLFF.